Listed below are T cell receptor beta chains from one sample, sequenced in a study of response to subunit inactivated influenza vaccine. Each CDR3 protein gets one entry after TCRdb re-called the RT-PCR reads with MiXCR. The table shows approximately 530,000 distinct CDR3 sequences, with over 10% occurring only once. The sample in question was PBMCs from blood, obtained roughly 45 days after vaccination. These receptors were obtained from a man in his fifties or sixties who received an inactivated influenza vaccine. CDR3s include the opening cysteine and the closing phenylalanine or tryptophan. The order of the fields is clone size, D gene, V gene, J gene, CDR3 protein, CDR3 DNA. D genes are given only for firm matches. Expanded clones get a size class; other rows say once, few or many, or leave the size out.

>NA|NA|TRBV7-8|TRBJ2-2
CASSLAGHGELFF
TGTGCCAGCAGCTTAGCGGGGCACGGGGAGCTGTTTTTT
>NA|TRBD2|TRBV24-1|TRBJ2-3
CATSDSGLAGVSTDTQYF
TGTGCCACCAGTGATTCAGGACTAGCGGGAGTGAGCACAGATACGCAGTATTTT
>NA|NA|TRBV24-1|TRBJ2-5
CATSDPYSLADQETQYF
TGTGCCACCAGTGATCCTTACTCGCTGGCGGACCAAGAGACCCAGTACTTC
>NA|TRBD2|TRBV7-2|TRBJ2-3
CASSLASGSADTQYF
TGTGCCAGCAGCTTAGCTAGCGGGAGTGCAGATACGCAGTATTTT
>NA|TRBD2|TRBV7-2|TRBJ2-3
CASSLVAGGITDTQYF
TGTGCCAGCAGCTTAGTTGCGGGGGGAATCACAGATACGCAGTATTTT
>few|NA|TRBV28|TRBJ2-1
CASSRDRHIDNEQFF
TGTGCCAGCAGCCGGGATAGGCATATTGACAATGAGCAGTTCTTC
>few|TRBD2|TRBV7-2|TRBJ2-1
CASSPSRTSGGRQFF
TGTGCCAGCAGCCCGTCCCGGACTAGCGGGGGGCGGCAGTTCTTC
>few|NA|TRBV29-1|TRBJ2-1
CSAAGNEQFF
TGCAGCGCAGCCGGGAATGAGCAGTTCTTC
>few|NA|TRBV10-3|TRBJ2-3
CAISEGRVSTDTQYF
TGTGCCATCAGTGAGGGACGGGTTAGCACAGATACGCAGTATTTT
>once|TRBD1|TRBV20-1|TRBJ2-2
CSARISGTGYTGELFF
TGCAGTGCTCGAATCTCCGGGACAGGGTACACCGGGGAGCTGTTTTTT
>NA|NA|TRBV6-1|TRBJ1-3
CASSETGFFSGNTIYF
TGTGCCAGCAGTGAAACAGGATTTTTCTCTGGAAACACCATATATTTT
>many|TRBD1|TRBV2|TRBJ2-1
CASSVLGGRYNEQFF
TGTGCCAGCAGTGTATTAGGGGGCAGATACAATGAGCAGTTCTTC
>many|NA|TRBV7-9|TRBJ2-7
CASSFRSDEQYF
TGTGCCAGCAGCTTTCGGTCTGACGAGCAGTACTTC
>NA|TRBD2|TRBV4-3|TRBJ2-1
CASSQIAGAYNEQFF
TGCGCCAGCAGCCAGATAGCGGGAGCCTACAATGAGCAGTTCTTC
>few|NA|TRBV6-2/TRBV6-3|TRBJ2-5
CASSYSGLSQETQYF
TGTGCCAGCAGTTACTCGGGGCTGTCCCAAGAGACCCAGTACTTC
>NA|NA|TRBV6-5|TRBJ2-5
CASSSPVTERETQYF
TGTGCCAGCAGTTCCCCGGTGACAGAGAGGGAGACCCAGTACTTC
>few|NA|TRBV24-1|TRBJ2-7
CATSDSGRSYEQYF
TGTGCCACCAGTGATAGTGGACGGTCCTACGAGCAGTACTTC
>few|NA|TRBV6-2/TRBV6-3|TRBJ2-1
CASSYRVAPEQFF
TGTGCCAGCAGTTACAGGGTCGCGCCTGAGCAGTTCTTC
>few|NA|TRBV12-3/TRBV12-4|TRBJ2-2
CASDGTNTGELFF
TGTGCCAGCGATGGTACGAACACCGGGGAGCTGTTTTTT
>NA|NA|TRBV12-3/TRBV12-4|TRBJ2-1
CASSLARNSYNEQFF
TGTGCCAGCAGTTTAGCAAGGAACTCCTACAATGAGCAGTTCTTC
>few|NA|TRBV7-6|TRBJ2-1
CASSLRSGDHEQFF
TGTGCCAGCAGCTTACGGTCAGGGGACCATGAGCAGTTCTTC
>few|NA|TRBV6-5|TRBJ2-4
CASSLSARNIQYF
TGTGCCAGCAGTTTGAGCGCCCGTAACATTCAGTACTTC
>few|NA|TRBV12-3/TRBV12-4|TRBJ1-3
CASSRIPPGNTIYF
TGTGCCAGCAGCCGGATCCCCCCTGGAAACACCATATATTTT
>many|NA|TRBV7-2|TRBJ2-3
CASSQDRTSTDTQYF
TGTGCCAGCAGCCAAGACAGGACTAGCACAGATACGCAGTATTTT
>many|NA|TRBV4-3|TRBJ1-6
CASSQFGQGASPLHF
TGCGCCAGCAGCCAATTCGGGCAGGGAGCATCACCCCTCCACTTT
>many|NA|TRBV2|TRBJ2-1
CASTKMTVNEQFF
TGTGCCAGCACCAAAATGACAGTTAATGAGCAGTTCTTC
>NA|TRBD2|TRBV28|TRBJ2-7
CASSSLAGGPHEQYF
TGTGCCAGCAGTTCACTAGCGGGAGGGCCCCACGAGCAGTACTTC
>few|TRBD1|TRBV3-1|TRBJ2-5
CASSHRDRRFVDQETQYF
TGTGCCAGCAGCCACCGGGACAGGCGGTTTGTGGACCAAGAGACCCAGTACTTC
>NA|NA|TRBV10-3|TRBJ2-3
CAIALTDTQYF
TGTGCCATCGCACTCACAGATACGCAGTATTTT
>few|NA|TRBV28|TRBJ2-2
CASSSHMNTGELFF
TGTGCCAGCAGCTCGCATATGAACACCGGGGAGCTGTTTTTT